This entry lists 10 T cell receptor beta chains sequenced from one sample in a study of T cells in Graves' hyperthyroidism and ophthalmopathy. Amplification targeted TCR beta CDR3 regions from RNA transcripts. First-round RT-PCR with HTBI primers amplified the TCR CDR3 region. TCRdb used MiXCR to reprocess the multiplex PCR reads, holding one entry per CDR3 protein. The profile shows approximately 870,000 distinct CDR3 sequences, more than 30% of them singletons. Sequenced: blood. The origin of the receptors is a man aged 18 to 30 with Graves' hyperthyroidism.

On this clonotype: It may be a read error: a sequence one base away is much more abundant. The chain combines TRBV7-9 with TRBJ2-2; D remains ambiguous. CDR1 SEHNR and CDR2 FQNEAQ come from the germline V gene (reference sequence). The germline V and J ends were trimmed by 5 bases and 7 bases, with 5 bases remaining between them. The CDR3 sequence is 11 residues long. The CDR3 is CASSADGELFF. Written as DNA, the CDR3 is TGTGCCAGCAGCGCGGACGGGGAGCTGTTTTTT.

There are many counts of this clonotype. The J gene is TRBJ1-4, the V gene TRBV20-1; D not certain. V was pared by 6 bases and J by 0 bases, with 8 bases between. Germline V CDR1 and CDR2: DFQATT, SNEGSKA (reference sequence). There are 13 residues in the CDR3. This CDR3 is CSAFHATNEKLFF. Here the CDR3 DNA reads TGCAGTGCGTTCCATGCAACTAATGAAAAACTGTTTTTT.

J is TRBJ2-7 and V is TRBV20-1, with 9 bases lining up with TRBD1. This CDR3 spans 17 amino acids. Germline CDR1 DFQATT, CDR2 SNEGSKA (reference sequence). The V segment lost 3 bases and the J segment 2 bases; nucleotides outside the gene matches: 14. DNA of the CDR3: TGCAGTGCTAGGAGGCCCCCCGGGACAGGGCAAACCTACGAGCAGTACTTC. Residues: CSARRPPGTGQTYEQYF.

The chain employs TRBV7-9 and TRBJ2-5; D unclear. The germline CDR1 and CDR2 sequences are SEHNR and FQNEAQ (reference sequence). This CDR3 is built from 12 residues. Trimming took 2 bases from V and 7 from J, leaving 8 bases between them. The CDR3 sequence: CASSLNYRTQYF. The DNA for the CDR3 is TGTGCCAGCAGCTTAAACTATCGGACCCAGTACTTC.

In its sample, this clonotype was seen many times. J is TRBJ1-1 and V is TRBV14, with TRBD1 matching 8 bases. The CDR3 has 13 amino acids. Germline CDR1 SGHDN, CDR2 FVKESK. After removal of 3 bases from V and 8 bases from J, the junction contained 5 bases not matched to a gene. The CDR3 DNA follows: TGTGCCAGCAGCCAGACAGGGGCGTGGGAAGCTTTCTTT. Amino acids: CASSQTGAWEAFF.

A few counts support this clonotype. V gene TRBV27 combines with J gene TRBJ2-7; D remains unclear. The V end was cut by 5 bases, the J end by 6 bases, with 14 bases between. The CDR3 is made up of 13 amino acids. Germline loops: CDR1 MNHEY, CDR2 SMNVEV (reference sequence). This chain's CDR3 is CASSVSIMGEQYF. As DNA, the CDR3 is TGTGCCAGCAGTGTGTCAATCATGGGCGAGCAGTACTTC.

This clonotype came up a few times. The CDR3 nucleotides read TGTGCCAGCAGCTTAGAAGTAGCCCCCCACAATCAGCCCCAGCATTTT. This sequence encodes CASSLEVAPHNQPQHF. The chain couples TRBV7-9 to TRBJ1-5; the D is unclear. Trimming took 1 base from V and 3 from J, leaving 13 bases between them. The CDR3 runs 16 residues. Germline values: CDR1 SEHNR, CDR2 FQNEAQ (reference sequence).

The chain carries TRBV6-5 and TRBJ1-2, with a tentative D call TRBD1 (6 bases). Between the trimmed V and J ends, which lost 5 bases and 8 bases, there was a span of 18 bases. CDR1 and CDR2 from the germline V gene are MNHEY and SVGAGI. This CDR3 comprises 14 residues. The CDR3, as DNA: TGTGCCAGCAGTACGTTGCCGGGGGCTAAAGGCTACACCTTC. This sequence encodes CASSTLPGAKGYTF.

The table lists this clonotype with many counts. The chain has TRBV15 and TRBJ1-1; 7 bases agree with TRBD1. Trimming took 3 bases from V and 4 from J; bases not matched to a gene: 5. CDR1 is LNHNV, CDR2 YYDKDF, per germline (reference sequence). The CDR3 spans 14 residues. The DNA for the CDR3 is TGTGCCACCAGCAGGGAGACAGGGAGCACTGAAGCTTTCTTT. Residues: CATSRETGSTEAFF.

This rearrangement joins TRBV29-1 to TRBJ1-5; the D is unclear. CDR1 is SQVTM, CDR2 ANQGSEA, per germline. V was pared by 7 bases and J by 4 bases, with 8 bases between. This CDR3 region has 11 residues. The CDR3 nucleotides read TGCAGCGCCGGGAAAAATCAGCCCCAGCATTTT. It encodes CSAGKNQPQHF.